A selection of T cell receptor beta chains follows, all from one sample in a study of blood T cell repertoires in COVID-19. Profiled with immunoSEQ multiplex PCR; TCRdb holds only in-frame clones, not every one. The sample carries approximately 90,000 clones, roughly 80% recorded once. Sequencing was done on a sample of peripheral blood. The receptors originated from a man aged 65 to 79 with COVID-19, enrolled during active disease. Each CDR3 is given with its conserved first and last residue. A D gene is named only where the DNA matches it firmly. For some rows the clone size is stated as once, few or many, or as a class when expanded; others skip it.

>TRBV19|NA|TRBJ2-5|NA
CASSSPLGGPQETQYF
TGTGCCAGTAGTTCGCCACTAGGTGGGCCACAAGAGACCCAGTACTTC
>TRBV18|NA|TRBJ1-2|NA
CASSPPQRSYGYTF
TGTGCCAGCTCACCACCACAGCGGAGCTATGGCTACACCTTC
>TRBV4-1|NA|TRBJ2-5|NA
CASSQVLRETQYF
TGCGCCAGCAGCCAGGTTCTACGAGAGACCCAGTACTTC
>TRBV12-3/TRBV12-4|NA|TRBJ1-1|NA
CASNTGLAEAFF
TGTGCCAGCAACACAGGGTTGGCTGAAGCTTTCTTT
>TRBV6-2/TRBV6-3|TRBD1|TRBJ1-4|NA
CASSYKGDRPWKLFF
TGTGCCAGCAGTTACAAGGGGGACAGGCCGTGGAAACTGTTTTTT
>TRBV5-6|NA|TRBJ1-2|few
CASAESSYGYTF
TGTGCCAGCGCGGAATCTTCCTATGGCTACACCTTC
>TRBV4-1|TRBD1|TRBJ1-1|NA
CASSQITNRGSNTEAFF
TGCGCCAGCAGCCAAATTACGAACAGGGGCTCGAACACTGAAGCTTTCTTT
>TRBV7-6|NA|TRBJ2-7|NA
CASSLGGQGHYEQYF
TGTGCCAGCAGCTTAGGAGGTCAGGGGCACTACGAGCAGTACTTC
>TRBV4-2|NA|TRBJ1-4|NA
CASSQDGGALGEKLFF
TGTGCCAGCAGCCAAGATGGAGGGGCCCTGGGAGAAAAACTGTTTTTT
>TRBV28|NA|TRBJ1-1|few
CASNELGHLEAFF
TGTGCCAGCAACGAATTAGGACATCTTGAAGCTTTCTTT
>TRBV9|NA|TRBJ1-3|once
CASSVGRLAGDTIYF
TGTGCCAGCAGCGTAGGACGCCTAGCTGGCGACACCATATATTTT
>TRBV27|TRBD1|TRBJ1-2|few
CASSSRQGASNYGYTF
TGTGCCAGCAGTTCCCGACAGGGGGCTTCGAACTATGGCTACACCTTC
>TRBV11-1|TRBD1|TRBJ2-4|NA
CASSPRQGRTKNIQYF
TGTGCCAGCAGCCCAAGACAGGGGCGAACCAAAAACATTCAGTACTTC
>TRBV5-6|NA|TRBJ1-2|NA
CASSLGGAGYTF
TGTGCCAGCAGCTTGGGGGGAGCTGGCTACACCTTC
>TRBV28|TRBD1|TRBJ1-5|few
CASSLHRGSNQPQHF
TGTGCCAGCAGTTTACACAGGGGTAGCAATCAGCCCCAGCATTTT
>TRBV9|TRBD1|TRBJ1-1|once
CASSPGTGGGRAFF
TGTGCCAGCAGCCCCGGGACAGGGGGTGGACGGGCTTTCTTT
>TRBV30|TRBD2|TRBJ2-7|NA
CAWSPRGLAGTYEQYF
TGTGCCTGGAGTCCCCGGGGACTAGCGGGAACCTACGAGCAGTACTTC
>TRBV25-1|NA|TRBJ1-2|few
CASSEWGRPANYGYTF
TGTGCCAGCAGTGAATGGGGGCGGCCCGCTAACTATGGCTACACCTTC
>TRBV27|NA|TRBJ2-2|NA
CASSLILTGELFF
TGTGCCAGCAGCCTTATCCTCACCGGGGAGCTGTTTTTT
>TRBV12-5|NA|TRBJ2-3|NA
CASGLGLDSTDTQYF
TGTGCTAGTGGACTGGGACTTGATAGCACAGATACGCAGTATTTT
>TRBV6-6|NA|TRBJ1-5|NA
CASQSGNQPQHF
TGTGCCAGTCAGTCTGGCAATCAGCCCCAGCATTTT
>TRBV7-9|TRBD1|TRBJ2-1|NA
CASSRDRGGSYNEQFF
TGTGCCAGCAGCCGGGACAGGGGTGGTTCCTACAATGAGCAGTTCTTC
>TRBV5-1|TRBD1|TRBJ2-5|NA
CASSSTGFQETQYF
TGCGCCAGCAGCTCGACAGGGTTCCAAGAGACCCAGTACTTC
>TRBV3-1/TRBV3-2|NA|TRBJ1-2|NA
CASSQNWPRESGYTF
TGTGCCAGCAGCCAAAACTGGCCGCGGGAGAGCGGCTACACCTTC
>TRBV29-1|TRBD2|TRBJ2-1|NA
CSVSGAGGPYNEQFF
TGCAGCGTGAGCGGTGCGGGGGGCCCCTACAATGAGCAGTTCTTC
>TRBV27|TRBD1|TRBJ1-5|NA
CASSKQGLSNQPQHF
TGTGCCAGCAGTAAACAGGGGCTTAGCAATCAGCCCCAGCATTTT
>TRBV5-6|NA|TRBJ2-2|NA
CASSRRAGELFF
TGTGCCAGCAGCCGGAGGGCCGGGGAGCTGTTTTTT
>TRBV18|TRBD1|TRBJ2-1|few
CASSPRTGFDNEQFF
TGTGCCAGCTCACCACGGACAGGGTTCGACAATGAGCAGTTCTTC
>TRBV7-8|NA|TRBJ1-1|NA
CASSLVAGLDTEAFF
TGTGCCAGCAGCTTAGTGGCAGGGTTGGACACTGAAGCTTTCTTT
>TRBV7-9|TRBD1|TRBJ2-7|few
CASRGDRNIYEQYF
TGTGCCAGCAGGGGGGACAGGAATATCTACGAGCAGTACTTC
>TRBV27|NA|TRBJ1-4|NA
CASLRLSGGPNEKLFF
TGTGCCAGCCTCAGGTTGTCAGGAGGCCCTAATGAAAAACTGTTTTTT
>TRBV9|NA|TRBJ2-3|once
CASSVEGTPSTDTQYF
TGTGCCAGCAGCGTAGAGGGGACACCTAGCACAGATACGCAGTATTTT
>TRBV7-2|TRBD2|TRBJ2-5|NA
CASSSAQGTSGRGTQYF
TGTGCCAGCAGCTCCGCCCAGGGGACTAGCGGGAGGGGAACCCAGTACTTC
>TRBV18|NA|TRBJ1-2|few
CASSPGGNGYTF
TGTGCCAGCTCACCAGGGGGCAATGGCTACACCTTC
>TRBV29-1|TRBD1|TRBJ2-7|NA
CSVKPQGAGDEQYF
TGCAGCGTTAAACCGCAGGGGGCCGGGGACGAGCAGTACTTC